Each of the 17 T cell receptor beta chains below was sequenced from the same sample in a study of T cells in tumors after PD-1 blockade. Using immunoSEQ multiplex PCR, the repertoire was profiled, and TCRdb retains in-frame clones only, with some absent. The table has tens of thousands of clones, 70% to 75% seen once; the top ten hold under 50%. Sequences were derived from PBMCs, sampled after anti-PD-1 treatment. The receptors here all came from a human donor with basal cell carcinoma.

The rearrangement uses TRBV5-1 and TRBJ1-1; D is ambiguous. This CDR3 is built from 12 residues. Trimming shortened V by 4 bases and J by 1 base, and 5 bases separated the two germline ends. Germline CDR1 SGHRS, CDR2 YFSETQ. In DNA form, the CDR3 reads TGCGCCAGCAGCCCAGGGAACACTGAAGCTTTCTTT. Protein: CASSPGNTEAFF.

Turning to this clone: The sample holds other DNA sequences that translate to the same CDR3. V gene TRBV7-2 combines with J gene TRBJ2-3; the D is unclear. V lost 1 base, J lost 0 bases, and 8 bases lay in between. Germline-derived CDR1 and CDR2 are SGHTA and FQGNSA. The CDR3 is made up of 15 amino acids. The CDR3: CASSLVAASTDTQYF. CDR3 sequence (DNA): TGTGCCAGCAGCTTAGTGGCAGCTAGCACAGATACGCAGTATTTT.

The genes are TRBV27 and TRBJ1-1, with 8 bases lining up with TRBD1. The CDR3 length is 15 residues. The J segment lost 4 bases and the V segment lost 5 bases, leaving 9 bases of the junction unmatched. CDR1 is MNHEY, CDR2 SMNVEV, per germline (reference sequence). The CDR3 nucleotides read TGTGCCAGCAGTCAATCAGGGACAGGCACCACTGAAGCTTTCTTT. It is translated as CASSQSGTGTTEAFF.

This chain connects TRBV14 to TRBJ1-2; D not certain. The V and J ends lost 0 bases and 8 bases respectively, with 16 bases between them. The CDR3 spans 15 residues. Per the germline V gene, CDR1 is SGHDN and CDR2 is FVKESK. Here the CDR3 DNA reads TGTGCCAGCAGCCAAGATTTAGAGGGTCCGGTAGGCTACACCTTC. Amino acids: CASSQDLEGPVGYTF.

The rearrangement joins TRBV7-2 to TRBJ1-3; D is perhaps TRBD1 (5 bases). Trimming removed 6 bases at V and 4 bases at J, with 13 bases between. The CDR3 runs 14 residues. The germline gives CDR1 SGHTA, CDR2 FQGNSA. CDR3 region: CASSSSWGGNTIYF. The CDR3 DNA reads as TGTGCCAGCAGTTCCTCATGGGGGGGAAACACCATATATTTT.

The CDR3 DNA is TGTGCCAGCAGACCGACCGGGGGCGAGACCCAGTACTTC. Its translation: CASRPTGGETQYF. The chain links TRBV6-5 to TRBJ2-5, with D perhaps given as TRBD1 or TRBD2 (6 bases each). The CDR3 covers 13 residues. Germline V gene lookup returns CDR1 MNHEY and CDR2 SVGAGI. Trimming pared 6 bases from V and 5 bases from J, leaving 13 bases between.

This chain links TRBV29-1 with TRBJ1-2, with a weak D call TRBD1 (6 bases). The CDR3 spans 11 residues. CDR1 is SQVTM and CDR2 is ANQGSEA in the germline V gene. V dropped 3 bases and J dropped 6 bases, with 8 bases sitting between them. The CDR3 nucleotides are TGCAGCGTTGACAGGGGTGATGGCTACACCTTC. Translated: CSVDRGDGYTF.

The chain carries TRBV29-1 and TRBJ2-1; D unclear. From germline, CDR1 is SQVTM and CDR2 ANQGSEA. The V and J ends lost 5 bases and 0 bases respectively, with 8 bases between them. The CDR3 length is 13 residues. CDR3 protein: CSVREGSYNEQFF. The CDR3 coding sequence is TGCAGCGTTCGTGAAGGCTCCTACAATGAGCAGTTCTTC.

This chain joins TRBV6-1 and TRBJ2-5; 7 bases align to TRBD1. The V and J ends lost 3 bases and 5 bases, in that order; junction bases with no gene match: 9. Germline CDR1 MNHNS, CDR2 SASEGT. The CDR3 sequence is 15 residues long. The CDR3 is CASSEGRGSWETQYF. The CDR3 DNA is TGTGCCAGCAGTGAGGGCAGGGGGAGTTGGGAGACCCAGTACTTC.

The V and J genes are TRBV6-6 and TRBJ2-5; a weak D match, TRBD1 (6 bases). The germline V gene encodes CDR1 MNHNY and CDR2 SVGAGI (reference sequence). The V and J ends lost 2 bases and 5 bases respectively, with 9 bases between them. The CDR3 contains 13 residues. The CDR3 protein is CASSYRDMETQYF. For the CDR3, the DNA is TGTGCCAGCAGTTACCGGGACATGGAGACCCAGTACTTC.

This clone showed up just a few times. This sequence joins TRBV30 and TRBJ1-1; TRBD1 matches at 10 bases. CDR3 length: 14 amino acids. CDR1 is GTSNPN and CDR2 is SVGIG in the germline V gene (reference sequence). The ends lost 5 bases at V and 5 bases at J; junction bases unmatched: 8. The CDR3 spells CAWVTGTGVTEAFF. CDR3 in DNA: TGTGCCTGGGTTACCGGGACAGGGGTTACTGAAGCTTTCTTT.

The chain combines TRBV7-2 with TRBJ1-4, with D possibly matching TRBD1 (6 bases). Germline V gives CDR1 SGHTA, CDR2 FQGNSA. The V end was cut by 3 bases, the J end by 6 bases, with 11 bases between. The CDR3 is 14 residues long. The CDR3 DNA is TGTGCCAGCAGCTTGTCACAGGGTGATGAAAAACTGTTTTTT. This encodes CASSLSQGDEKLFF.

This clone was seen once. J is TRBJ1-1 and V is TRBV5-4, with D possibly being TRBD1 (6 bases). The CDR3 is 14 amino acids. V was shortened by 0 bases and J by 6 bases, with 12 bases between the two germline ends. Per germline, CDR1 SGHNT and CDR2 YYREEE (reference sequence). CDR3 DNA: TGTGCCAGCAGCTTGGTCGGTGAGGGGGCTGAAGCTTTCTTT. This sequence encodes CASSLVGEGAEAFF.

The chain is built from TRBV12-3 or TRBV12-4 and TRBJ2-7, with D uncertain. Trimming pared 1 base from V and 3 bases from J, leaving 7 bases between. The CDR3 is made up of 13 amino acids. CDR3 sequence (DNA): TGTGCCAGCAGTTTAGTTTCGGACTACGAGCAGTACTTC. This gives the protein CASSLVSDYEQYF.

This clone was detected once. This chain joins TRBV19 and TRBJ2-4, with 9 bases aligning to TRBD1. Germline values: CDR1 LNHDA, CDR2 SQIVND (reference sequence). Losses at the gene ends were 5 bases for V and 0 bases for J; bases not matched to a gene: 11. The CDR3 runs to 18 residues. As DNA, the CDR3 is TGTGCCAGTAGTCCCAGAACAGGGGGCGGGTTAGCCAAAAACATTCAGTACTTC. It is translated as CASSPRTGGGLAKNIQYF.

The V call is TRBV5-1, the J call TRBJ2-7; a possible D gene is TRBD2 (6 bases). This CDR3 has 17 residues. V was shortened by 4 bases and J by 0 bases, with 20 bases between the two germline ends. Germline assignment: CDR1 SGHRS and CDR2 YFSETQ. This CDR3 is CASSPSARDFPSYEQYF. The CDR3 nucleotides read TGCGCCAGCAGCCCCTCCGCCCGGGACTTCCCCTCCTACGAGCAGTACTTC. The whole variable domain, filled in from reference TRBV5-1 and TRBJ2-7, reads KAGVTQTPRYLIKTRGQQVTLSCSPISGHRSVSWYQQTPGQGLQFLFEYFSETQRNKGNFPGRFSGRQFSNSRSEMNVSTLELGDSALYLCASSPSARDFPSYEQYFGPGTRLTVT.

This sequence joins TRBV6-2 or TRBV6-3 and TRBJ1-1; D call uncertain. This CDR3 comprises 13 residues. With 5 bases removed from V and 11 bases from J, the gap between germline ends came to 18 bases. Germline lookup yields CDR1 MNHEY and CDR2 SVGEGT. CDR3 sequence reads: CASSQLEAGSAFF. CDR3 nucleotide sequence: TGTGCCAGCAGTCAACTGGAGGCGGGTTCGGCTTTCTTT.